This is a list of T cell receptor beta chains from one sample in a study of T-cell memory formation after mild COVID-19. Via MiXCR, TCRdb re-called the 5' RACE reads, giving one row per CDR3 protein. The data contain roughly 510,000 distinct CDR3 sequences, roughly 17% of them singletons. The sequencing input was PBMCs or a T cell subset sorted from them (not recorded which). The receptors originated from an adult woman who had mild COVID-19 (a few samples of this study predate the infection). Cell type and time point are not known. Each CDR3 is given with its conserved first and last residue. The D gene is left open where the match is weak. Some rows mark clone size as missing; the rest say once, few, many or name a class of expanded clone.

v_gene	d_gene	abundance	j_gene	CDR3nt	CDR3aa
TRBV5-1	NA	few	TRBJ1-4	TGCGCCAGCAGCTTGGGATCAGGGTCCCTCAATGAAAAACTGTTTTTT	CASSLGSGSLNEKLFF
TRBV20-1	NA	NA	TRBJ2-7	TGCAGTGCTAGAACAGAAAACTACGAGCAGTACTTC	CSARTENYEQYF
TRBV12-3/TRBV12-4	NA	once	TRBJ1-1	TGTGCCAGCAATCTACGGGTCTCCAACACTGAAGCTTTCTTT	CASNLRVSNTEAFF
TRBV7-9	TRBD1	few	TRBJ1-1	TGTGCCAGCAGCTACGGACAGGGTAAAGCTTTCTTT	CASSYGQGKAFF
TRBV12-3/TRBV12-4	NA	few	TRBJ1-1	TGTGCCAGCAGTTTAAGTCCCTTAGTTGGGAACACTGAAGCTTTCTTT	CASSLSPLVGNTEAFF
TRBV7-9	NA	few	TRBJ1-2	TGTGCCAGCAGCTTAGGCTTGGCAAAAAACTATGGCTACACCTTC	CASSLGLAKNYGYTF
TRBV13	NA	few	TRBJ1-2	TGTGCCAGCAGCTTATTGGTTCCGTCCGGGGGCCATGGCTACACCTTC	CASSLLVPSGGHGYTF
TRBV12-3/TRBV12-4	NA	NA	TRBJ2-7	TGTGCCAGCAGAAAATCACAGGGCTCCTACGAGCAGTACTTC	CASRKSQGSYEQYF
TRBV5-6	NA	few	TRBJ2-1	TGTGCCAGCAGCTTTGGGGTAAACAATGAGCAGTTCTTC	CASSFGVNNEQFF
TRBV5-1	NA	many	TRBJ1-1	TGCGCCAGCAGCTTACGGGGGGCTGTGAACACTGAAGCTTTCTTT	CASSLRGAVNTEAFF
TRBV7-2	TRBD1	NA	TRBJ1-1	TGTGCCAGCAGCCCAGACAGGGCCTACGACCTTGAAGCTTTCTTT	CASSPDRAYDLEAFF
TRBV7-6	TRBD1	NA	TRBJ1-5	TGTGCCAGCAGCGGTGGGACAGGGACAAGTCAGCCCCAGCATTTT	CASSGGTGTSQPQHF
TRBV7-6	TRBD1	NA	TRBJ2-7	TGTGCCAGCAGCAACCCGGGACAGGCTCTCTACGAGCAGTACTTC	CASSNPGQALYEQYF
TRBV11-2	NA	NA	TRBJ1-1	TGTGCCAGCAGCTTAGACCTCTGGGGGACCTCAGGGATGAACACTGAAGCTTTCTTT	CASSLDLWGTSGMNTEAFF
TRBV7-9	NA	NA	TRBJ2-7	TGTGCCAGCAGCAGTTCCCGGCGGGCCTACGAGCAGTACTTC	CASSSSRRAYEQYF
TRBV7-3	NA	few	TRBJ2-1	TGTGCCAGCAGCATCCCAGGGGCTGGGAATGAGCAGTTCTTC	CASSIPGAGNEQFF
TRBV27	TRBD1	NA	TRBJ2-7	TGTGCCAGCAGTCGAGGGACAGGGGACCTCTACGAGCAGTACTTC	CASSRGTGDLYEQYF
TRBV29-1	NA	NA	TRBJ2-1	TGCAGCGTTGAGGTTCACGGCAATGAGCAGTTCTTC	CSVEVHGNEQFF
TRBV5-1	NA	NA	TRBJ1-4	TGCGCCAGCAGCCCCTTTCTACAGGGCTTGAATGAAAAACTGTTTTTT	CASSPFLQGLNEKLFF
TRBV11-3	TRBD2	NA	TRBJ2-5	TGTGCCAGCAGCCCTAGCGGGGGCCGGGCGAAGACCCAGTACTTC	CASSPSGGRAKTQYF
TRBV6-2/TRBV6-3	TRBD2	NA	TRBJ2-5	TGTGCCAGCAGTTCAGGGACTAGTACGGAGACCCAGTACTTC	CASSSGTSTETQYF
TRBV19	TRBD2	NA	TRBJ2-5	TGTGCCAGTAGTAAAGAACTACTAGCGTGGGAGACCCAGTACTTC	CASSKELLAWETQYF
TRBV20-1	NA	NA	TRBJ1-2	TGCAGTGCTAGAGTAGCCCGGACGGAAGCTAACTATGGCTACACCTTC	CSARVARTEANYGYTF
TRBV29-1	TRBD1	NA	TRBJ1-1	TGCAGCTTTATCCCCGGGACAGCAAACACTGAAGCTTTCTTT	CSFIPGTANTEAFF
TRBV19	NA	few	TRBJ2-2	TGTGCCAGTAGTATAGATGTTGGGGTAGTGGGCACCGGGGAGCTGTTTTTT	CASSIDVGVVGTGELFF
TRBV7-7	TRBD2	few	TRBJ2-5	TGTGCTAGCAGCTTAGTAGCGGGAGGGCCGGAGACCCAGTACTTC	CASSLVAGGPETQYF
TRBV6-5	NA	NA	TRBJ1-6	TGTGCCAGCAGTTACTCGATCGGACCAAGCGGGAATTCACCCCTCCACTTT	CASSYSIGPSGNSPLHF
TRBV6-2/TRBV6-3	NA	many	TRBJ2-7	TGTGCCAGCGGTAGGGGCTACGAGCAGTACTTC	CASGRGYEQYF
TRBV12-3/TRBV12-4	NA	NA	TRBJ2-7	TGTGCCAGCAGTTTAGATAAGCTGTCCTACGAGCAGTACTTC	CASSLDKLSYEQYF
TRBV9	NA	few	TRBJ2-7	TGTGCCAGCAGCGCCACCGGGACAACCTACGAGCAGTACTTC	CASSATGTTYEQYF
TRBV24-1	NA	few	TRBJ2-3	TGTGCCACCAGGAGCGGTGAGCTCACAGATACGCAGTATTTT	CATRSGELTDTQYF
TRBV7-2	NA	many	TRBJ2-7	TGTGCCAGCAGTTATATAGTCTGGGGGGTCCCGAGCTCCTACGAGCAGTACTTC	CASSYIVWGVPSSYEQYF
TRBV9	NA	many	TRBJ2-2	TGTGCCAGCAGCCTTTCCTCCAGGGTGGACACCGGGGAGCTGTTTTTT	CASSLSSRVDTGELFF
TRBV20-1	TRBD2	few	TRBJ2-4	TGCAGTGCTAGAGTAACGACTAGCGGCACCCCTTACTTC	CSARVTTSGTPYF
TRBV6-5	TRBD1	NA	TRBJ2-5	TGTGCCAGCAGGGGACAGGGTGCAGAGACCCAGTACTTC	CASRGQGAETQYF
TRBV6-2/TRBV6-3	NA	NA	TRBJ2-3	TGTGCCAGCAGTCGACCACAAGATACGCAGTATTTT	CASSRPQDTQYF
TRBV7-3	NA	NA	TRBJ2-3	TGTGCCAGCAGCCCCCAACGGGACGACACAGATACGCAGTATTTT	CASSPQRDDTDTQYF
TRBV2	TRBD2	many	TRBJ2-7	TGTGCCAGCACCACCCGGGGGGGGGCTCTGGGGCAGTACTTC	CASTTRGGALGQYF
TRBV24-1	TRBD1	NA	TRBJ2-1	TGTGCCACCAGTGGCGGGACAGGGGTAGACAATGAGCAGTTCTTC	CATSGGTGVDNEQFF
TRBV4-1	NA	NA	TRBJ2-3	TGCGCCAGCAGCCAAGTTTTCCAGCAGCGAGTTACGCAGTATTTT	CASSQVFQQRVTQYF
TRBV7-9	NA	NA	TRBJ2-5	TGTGCCAGCAGCTTAGGTCACCTGGGGGAGACCCAGTACTTC	CASSLGHLGETQYF
TRBV30	NA	NA	TRBJ1-1	TGTGCCTGGATTACAGGGCATCTGGCTCAGGGCACTGAAGCTTTCTTT	CAWITGHLAQGTEAFF
TRBV4-2	NA	many	TRBJ2-3	TGTGCCAGCAGCCAAGAAAGGGAAGATACGCAGTATTTT	CASSQEREDTQYF
TRBV29-1	TRBD1	NA	TRBJ2-3	TGCAGCGTTGTTGACAGGGGGGTCGATACGCAGTATTTT	CSVVDRGVDTQYF
TRBV5-1	TRBD1	NA	TRBJ1-1	TGCGCCAGCAGCCATTTGACAGGGGCGAACACTGAAGCTTTCTTT	CASSHLTGANTEAFF
TRBV7-9	NA	medium-sized	TRBJ2-7	TGTGCCTCCGGGACGGTTTACGAGCAGTACTTC	CASGTVYEQYF
TRBV7-2	TRBD2	many	TRBJ2-7	TGTGCCAGCAGCTTAGCAGCGAGGGGGACTAGCGTATCCGAGCAGTACTTC	CASSLAARGTSVSEQYF
TRBV19	TRBD1	NA	TRBJ1-2	TGTGCCAGTAGAACATCCGGGACAGACCTTTATGGCTACACCTTC	CASRTSGTDLYGYTF
TRBV5-6	NA	NA	TRBJ1-1	TGTGCCAGCAGCTTGGAACAGGGTCACACTGAAGCTTTCTTT	CASSLEQGHTEAFF
TRBV5-1	NA	many	TRBJ2-3	TGCGCCAGCAGCTCGCAGGGAGCGAATACGCAGTATTTT	CASSSQGANTQYF
TRBV6-5	TRBD1	NA	TRBJ1-3	TGTGCCAGCAGTTACTCTCAGGGGGCCAAAATCTCTGGAAACACCATATATTTT	CASSYSQGAKISGNTIYF
TRBV9	NA	NA	TRBJ2-1	TGTGCCAGCAGCGTAGGTGGCTCCAGCAATGAGCAGTTCTTC	CASSVGGSSNEQFF
TRBV2	NA	few	TRBJ2-5	TGTGCCAGCAGTGAATCTGACAGGACCCAGTACTTC	CASSESDRTQYF
TRBV7-9	NA	many	TRBJ2-1	TGTGCCAGCAGCTCCCGAAGGTCGGGGGGCGAAGGCAATGAGCAGTTCTTC	CASSSRRSGGEGNEQFF
TRBV5-1	TRBD2	many	TRBJ2-7	TGCGCCAGCTCACCTAGCGGGTTCTCCTACGAGCAGTACTTC	CASSPSGFSYEQYF
TRBV13	NA	few	TRBJ2-1	TGTGCCAGCAGCTTGTTACAGGAGTACAATGAGCAGTTCTTC	CASSLLQEYNEQFF
TRBV5-1	NA	few	TRBJ2-1	TGCGCCAGCAGATCGTACAGGGATTACAATGAGCAGTTCTTC	CASRSYRDYNEQFF